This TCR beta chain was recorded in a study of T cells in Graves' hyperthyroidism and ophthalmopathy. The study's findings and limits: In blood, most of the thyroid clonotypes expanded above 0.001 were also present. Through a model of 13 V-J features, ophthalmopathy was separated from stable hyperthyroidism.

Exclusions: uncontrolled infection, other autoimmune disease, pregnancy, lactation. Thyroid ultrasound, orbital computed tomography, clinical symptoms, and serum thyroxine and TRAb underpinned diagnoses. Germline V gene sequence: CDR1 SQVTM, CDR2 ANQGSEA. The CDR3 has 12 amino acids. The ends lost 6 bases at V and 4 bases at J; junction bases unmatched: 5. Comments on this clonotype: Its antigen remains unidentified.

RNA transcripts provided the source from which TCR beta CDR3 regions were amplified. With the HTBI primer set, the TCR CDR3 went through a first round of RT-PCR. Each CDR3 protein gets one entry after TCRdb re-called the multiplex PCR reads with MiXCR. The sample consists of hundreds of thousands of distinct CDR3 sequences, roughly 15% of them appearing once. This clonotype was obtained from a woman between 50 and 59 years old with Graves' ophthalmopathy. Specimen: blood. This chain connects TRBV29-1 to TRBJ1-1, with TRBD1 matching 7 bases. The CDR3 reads CSVAGGGTEAFF. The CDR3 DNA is TGCAGCGTGGCAGGGGGGGGCACTGAAGCTTTCTTT.